Here is one T cell receptor (beta chain) with its context. In the authors' workflow: Counts of nucleated cells, estimated from reference gene primer amplification, were obtained. Sequencing used immunoSEQ multiplex PCR; TCRdb keeps in-frame clones, though not all of them. V, J and clone size were drawn from that table, and D and trimming were deduced from the DNA. The sample holds fewer than 250,000 clones, roughly 86% seen once. The source of the sample is a study of blood T cell repertoires in COVID-19. The germline V gene encodes CDR1 SGHRS and CDR2 YFSETQ. Deletions cut 0 bases from V and 6 bases from J, with 9 bases between. The CDR3 spans 14 residues.

The receptor comes from a man aged 60 to 75 with acute or convalescent COVID-19. The V and J genes are TRBV5-1 and TRBJ2-2; no reliable D call. Sequencing input: peripheral blood. DNA for the CDR3: TGCGCCAGCAGCTTGGTTGCCAGCGCCGGGGAGCTGTTTTTT. This gives the protein CASSLVASAGELFF.